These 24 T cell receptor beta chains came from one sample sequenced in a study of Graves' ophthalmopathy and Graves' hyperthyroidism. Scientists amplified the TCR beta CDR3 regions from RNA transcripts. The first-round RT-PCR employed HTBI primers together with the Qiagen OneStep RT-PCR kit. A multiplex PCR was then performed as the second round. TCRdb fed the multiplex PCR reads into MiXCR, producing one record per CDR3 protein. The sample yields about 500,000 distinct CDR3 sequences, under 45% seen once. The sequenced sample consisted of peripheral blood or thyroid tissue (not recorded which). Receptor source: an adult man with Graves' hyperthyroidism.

CDR3 in amino acids: CASSHRDSERAFF. The CDR3 DNA reads TGTGCCAGCAGCCACCGGGACAGCGAACGGGCTTTCTTT. This chain joins TRBV3-1 and TRBJ1-1, with 7 bases fitting TRBD1. The V and J ends lost 3 bases and 11 bases, in that order; junction bases with no gene match: 9. Germline V gene data show CDR1 as LGHDT and CDR2 as YNNKEL (reference sequence). This CDR3 has 13 amino acids. The variable domain in full, with the rest retrieved from reference TRBV3-1 and TRBJ1-1, is DTAVSQTPKYLVTQMGNDKSIKCEQNLGHDTMYWYKQDSKKFLKIMFSYNNKELIINETVPNRFSPKSPDKAHLNLHINSLELGDSAVYFCASSHRDSERAFFGQGTRLTVV.

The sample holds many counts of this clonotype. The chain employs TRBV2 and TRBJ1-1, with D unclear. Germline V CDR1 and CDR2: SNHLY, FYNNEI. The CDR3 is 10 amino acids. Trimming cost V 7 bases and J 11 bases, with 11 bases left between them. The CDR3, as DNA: TGTGCCAGCATGCAAGTCATGGCTTTCTTT. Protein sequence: CASMQVMAFF.

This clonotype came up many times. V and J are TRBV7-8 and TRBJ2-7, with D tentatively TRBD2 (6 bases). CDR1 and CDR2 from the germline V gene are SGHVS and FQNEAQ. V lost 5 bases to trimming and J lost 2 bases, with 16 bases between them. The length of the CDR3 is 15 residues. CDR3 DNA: TGTGCCAGCAGCAACCGGGACTCGCCAGCCTACGAGCAGTACTTC. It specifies CASSNRDSPAYEQYF. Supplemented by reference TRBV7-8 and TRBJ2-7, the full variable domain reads GAGVSQSPRYKVAKRGQDVALRCDPISGHVSLFWYQQALGQGPEFLTYFQNEAQLDKSGLPSDRFFAERPEGSVSTLKIQRTQQEDSAVYLCASSNRDSPAYEQYFGPGTRLTVT.

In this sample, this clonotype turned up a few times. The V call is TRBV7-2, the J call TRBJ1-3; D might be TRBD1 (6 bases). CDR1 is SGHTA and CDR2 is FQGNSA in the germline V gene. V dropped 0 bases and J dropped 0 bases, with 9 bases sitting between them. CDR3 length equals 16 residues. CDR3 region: CASSLAGTFSGNTIYF. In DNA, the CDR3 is TGTGCCAGCAGCTTAGCTGGGACATTCTCTGGAAACACCATATATTTT.

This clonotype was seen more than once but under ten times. CDR3 coding DNA: TGTGCCAGCAGTTTCCGGAGGGATCAGCCCCAGCATTTT. Its translation is CASSFRRDQPQHF. The chain uses TRBV12-3 or TRBV12-4 and TRBJ1-5; D call uncertain. V was clipped by 3 bases and J by 5 bases, with 8 bases between them. The CDR3 loop spans 13 amino acids.

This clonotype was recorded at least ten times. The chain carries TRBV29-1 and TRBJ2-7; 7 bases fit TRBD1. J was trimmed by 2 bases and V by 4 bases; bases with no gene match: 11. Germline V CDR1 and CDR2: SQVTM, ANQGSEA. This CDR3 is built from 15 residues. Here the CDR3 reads CSVAGQDRPTYEQYF. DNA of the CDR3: TGCAGCGTTGCTGGACAGGACCGACCCACCTACGAGCAGTACTTC.

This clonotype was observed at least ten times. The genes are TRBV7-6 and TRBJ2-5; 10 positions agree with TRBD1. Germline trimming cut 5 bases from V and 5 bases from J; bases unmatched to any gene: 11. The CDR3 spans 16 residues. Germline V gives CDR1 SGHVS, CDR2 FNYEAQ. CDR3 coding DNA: TGTGCCAGCAGCACCGCCAGGGGACAGGGGAGGGAGACCCAGTACTTC. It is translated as CASSTARGQGRETQYF.

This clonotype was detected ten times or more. CDR3 in amino acids: CASNGRGGDGYTF. In DNA, the CDR3 is TGTGCCAGCAACGGTAGGGGCGGAGATGGCTACACCTTC. The rearrangement uses TRBV12-3 or TRBV12-4 and TRBJ1-2, with D tentatively TRBD1 (5 bases). This CDR3 spans 13 amino acids. Trimming removed 7 bases at V and 6 bases at J, with 15 bases between.

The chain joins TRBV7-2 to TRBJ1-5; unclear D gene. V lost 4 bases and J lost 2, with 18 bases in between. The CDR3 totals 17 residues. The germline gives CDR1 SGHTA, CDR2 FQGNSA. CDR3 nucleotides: TGTGCCAGCAGCTCCGGGCGGGCTAGCGGGGGCAATCAGCCCCAGCATTTT. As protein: CASSSGRASGGNQPQHF.

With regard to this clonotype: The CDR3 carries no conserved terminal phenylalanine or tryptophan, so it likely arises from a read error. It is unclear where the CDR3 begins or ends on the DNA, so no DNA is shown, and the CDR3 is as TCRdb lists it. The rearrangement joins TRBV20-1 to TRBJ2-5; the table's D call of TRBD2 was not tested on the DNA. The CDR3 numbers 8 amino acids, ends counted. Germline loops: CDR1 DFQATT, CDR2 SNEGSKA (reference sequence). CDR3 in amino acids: CSARELTS.

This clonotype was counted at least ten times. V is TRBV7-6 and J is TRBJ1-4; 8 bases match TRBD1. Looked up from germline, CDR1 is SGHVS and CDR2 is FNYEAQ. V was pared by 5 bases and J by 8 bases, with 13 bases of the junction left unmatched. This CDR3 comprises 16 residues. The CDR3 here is CASSPRSSGGDEKLFF. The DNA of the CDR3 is TGTGCCAGCAGCCCAAGATCTTCAGGGGGCGACGAAAAACTGTTTTTT. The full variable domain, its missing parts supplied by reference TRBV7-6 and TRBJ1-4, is GAGVSQSPRYKVTKRGQDVALRCDPISGHVSLYWYRQALGQGPEFLTYFNYEAQQDKSGLPNDRFSAERPEGSISTLTIQRTEQRDSAMYRCASSPRSSGGDEKLFFGSGTQLSVL.

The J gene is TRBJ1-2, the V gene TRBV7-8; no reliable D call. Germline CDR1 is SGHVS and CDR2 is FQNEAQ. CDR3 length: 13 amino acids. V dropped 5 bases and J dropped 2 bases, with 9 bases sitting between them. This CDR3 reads CASSRDTNYGYTF. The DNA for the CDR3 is TGTGCCAGCAGCCGCGATACGAACTATGGCTACACCTTC.

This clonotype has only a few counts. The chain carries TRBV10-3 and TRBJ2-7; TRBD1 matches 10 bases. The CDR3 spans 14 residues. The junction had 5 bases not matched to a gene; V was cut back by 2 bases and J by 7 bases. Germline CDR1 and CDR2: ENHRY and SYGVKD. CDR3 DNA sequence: TGTGCCATCAGTGAGGCGGACAGGGGGAATGAGCAGTACTTC. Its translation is CAISEADRGNEQYF.

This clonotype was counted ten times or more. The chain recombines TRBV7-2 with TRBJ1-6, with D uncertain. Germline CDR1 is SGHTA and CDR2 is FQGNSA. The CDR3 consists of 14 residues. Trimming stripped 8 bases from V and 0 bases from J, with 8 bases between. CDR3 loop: CASGLSSYNSPLHF. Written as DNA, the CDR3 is TGTGCCAGCGGGCTTAGCTCCTATAATTCACCCCTCCACTTT.

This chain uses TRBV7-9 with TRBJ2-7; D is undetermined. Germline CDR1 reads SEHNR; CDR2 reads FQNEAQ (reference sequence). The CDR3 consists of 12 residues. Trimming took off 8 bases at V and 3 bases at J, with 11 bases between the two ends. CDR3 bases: TGTGCCAGCGGCTCTGACAACTACGAGCAGTACTTC. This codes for CASGSDNYEQYF.

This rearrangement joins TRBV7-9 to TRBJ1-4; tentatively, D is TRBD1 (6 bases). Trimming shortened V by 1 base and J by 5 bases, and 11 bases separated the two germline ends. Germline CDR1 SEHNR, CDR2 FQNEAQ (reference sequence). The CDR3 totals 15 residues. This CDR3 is CASSLEDSYNEKLFF. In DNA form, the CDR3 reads TGTGCCAGCAGCTTAGAGGACAGCTACAATGAAAAACTGTTTTTT. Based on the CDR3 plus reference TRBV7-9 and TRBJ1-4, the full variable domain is DTGVSQNPRHKITKRGQNVTFRCDPISEHNRLYWYRQTLGQGPEFLTYFQNEAQLEKSRLLSDRFSAERPKGSFSTLEIQRTEQGDSAMYLCASSLEDSYNEKLFFGSGTQLSVL.

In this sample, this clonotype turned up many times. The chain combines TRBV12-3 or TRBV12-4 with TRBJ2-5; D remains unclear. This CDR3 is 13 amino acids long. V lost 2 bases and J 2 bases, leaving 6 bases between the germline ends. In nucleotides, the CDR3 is TGTGCCAGCAGTTTATTACAGCAAGAGACCCAGTACTTC. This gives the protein CASSLLQQETQYF.

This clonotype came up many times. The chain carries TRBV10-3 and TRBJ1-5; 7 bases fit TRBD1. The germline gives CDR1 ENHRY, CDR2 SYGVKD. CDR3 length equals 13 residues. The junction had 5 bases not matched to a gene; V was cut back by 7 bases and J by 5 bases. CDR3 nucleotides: TGTGCCATCAAAACAGGGGTGCATCAGCCCCAGCATTTT. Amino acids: CAIKTGVHQPQHF.

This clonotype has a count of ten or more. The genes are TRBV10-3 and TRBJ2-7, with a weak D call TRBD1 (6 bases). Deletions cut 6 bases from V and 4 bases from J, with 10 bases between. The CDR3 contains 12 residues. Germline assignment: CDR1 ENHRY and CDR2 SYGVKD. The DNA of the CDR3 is TGTGCCATCAGGGACAGCCTTTACGAGCAGTACTTC. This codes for CAIRDSLYEQYF.

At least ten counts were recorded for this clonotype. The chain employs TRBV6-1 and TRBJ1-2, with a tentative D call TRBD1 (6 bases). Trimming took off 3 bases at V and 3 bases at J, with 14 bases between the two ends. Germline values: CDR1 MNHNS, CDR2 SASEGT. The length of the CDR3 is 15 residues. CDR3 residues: CASSDSGTTYYGYTF. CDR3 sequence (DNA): TGTGCCAGCAGTGACTCTGGGACAACCTACTATGGCTACACCTTC.

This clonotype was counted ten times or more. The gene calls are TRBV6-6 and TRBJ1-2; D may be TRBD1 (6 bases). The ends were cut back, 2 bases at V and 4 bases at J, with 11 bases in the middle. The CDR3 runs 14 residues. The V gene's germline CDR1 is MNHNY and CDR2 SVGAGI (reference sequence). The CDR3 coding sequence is TGTGCCAGCAGTTACGGGGGGGGGCTCTATGGCTACACCTTC. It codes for CASSYGGGLYGYTF.

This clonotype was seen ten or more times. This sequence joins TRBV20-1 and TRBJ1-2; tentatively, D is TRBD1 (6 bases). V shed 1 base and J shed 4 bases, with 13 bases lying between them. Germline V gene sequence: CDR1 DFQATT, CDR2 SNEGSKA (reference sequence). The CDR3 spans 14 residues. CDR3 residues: CSARGQQGFYGYTF. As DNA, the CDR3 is TGCAGTGCTAGAGGGCAACAGGGTTTCTATGGCTACACCTTC.

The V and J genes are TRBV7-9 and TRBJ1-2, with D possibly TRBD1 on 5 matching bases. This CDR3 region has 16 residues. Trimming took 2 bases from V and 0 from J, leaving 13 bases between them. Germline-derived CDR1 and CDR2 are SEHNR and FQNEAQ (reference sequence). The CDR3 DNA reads TGTGCCAGCAGCTTAAGCCAGGGCGCGTCTAACTATGGCTACACCTTC. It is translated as CASSLSQGASNYGYTF.

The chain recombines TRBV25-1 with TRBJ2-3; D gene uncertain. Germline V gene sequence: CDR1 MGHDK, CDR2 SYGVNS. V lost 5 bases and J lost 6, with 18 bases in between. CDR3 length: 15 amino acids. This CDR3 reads CASSLRGGELDTQYF. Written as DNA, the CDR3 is TGTGCCAGCAGTTTACGCGGTGGGGAATTGGATACGCAGTATTTT.